This entry features one T cell receptor beta chain sequence. These data come from a study of cytomegalovirus exposure and HLA in healthy donors. The CDR3 is 14 residues long. The germline V gene encodes CDR1 MRHNA and CDR2 SNTAGT. V shed 6 bases, J shed 9 bases, and the junction held 10 bases outside the gene matches. 60 Vbeta and 13 Jbeta primers were used in PCR. In the authors' workflow: Later, an analysis found 65 million to 85 million unique TCR beta chains, and about 9.9 million of these were shared. Data came from immunoSEQ multiplex PCR; TCRdb stores just in-frame clones and leaves some out. V and J calls and clone size follow that table, whereas D and trimming were derived from the DNA. The data hold some 50,000 clones, with less than 75% observed a single time.

This receptor was obtained from a man aged 25-45 years in good health and CMV-seronegative. The sequenced sample consisted of PBMCs. V and J are TRBV6-4 and TRBJ2-1; 8 bases agree with TRBD2. The CDR3 nucleotides are TGTGCCAGCAGAAGAACCGGGACTAGTCTTGAGCAGTTCTTC. Its translation is CASRRTGTSLEQFF.